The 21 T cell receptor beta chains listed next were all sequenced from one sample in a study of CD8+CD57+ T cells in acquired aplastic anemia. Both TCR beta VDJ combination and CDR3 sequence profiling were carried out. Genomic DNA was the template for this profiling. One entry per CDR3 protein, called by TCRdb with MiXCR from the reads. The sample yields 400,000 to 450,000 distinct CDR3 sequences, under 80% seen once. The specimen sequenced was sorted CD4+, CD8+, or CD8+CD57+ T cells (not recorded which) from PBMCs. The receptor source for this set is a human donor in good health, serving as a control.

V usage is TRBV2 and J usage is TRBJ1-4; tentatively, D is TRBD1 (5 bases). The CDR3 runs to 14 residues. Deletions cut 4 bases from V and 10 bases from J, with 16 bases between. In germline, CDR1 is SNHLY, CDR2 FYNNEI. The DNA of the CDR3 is TGTGCCAGCAGTGGGGGGACGGGGGGGAGAAAACTGTTTTTT. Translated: CASSGGTGGRKLFF.

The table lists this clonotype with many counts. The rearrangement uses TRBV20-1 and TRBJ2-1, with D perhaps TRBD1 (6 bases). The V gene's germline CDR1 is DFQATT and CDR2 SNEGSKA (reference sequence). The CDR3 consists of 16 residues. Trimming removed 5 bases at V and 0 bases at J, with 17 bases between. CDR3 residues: CSASADQDSSYNEQFF. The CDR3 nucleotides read TGCAGTGCTTCTGCTGATCAGGACAGCTCCTACAATGAGCAGTTCTTC.

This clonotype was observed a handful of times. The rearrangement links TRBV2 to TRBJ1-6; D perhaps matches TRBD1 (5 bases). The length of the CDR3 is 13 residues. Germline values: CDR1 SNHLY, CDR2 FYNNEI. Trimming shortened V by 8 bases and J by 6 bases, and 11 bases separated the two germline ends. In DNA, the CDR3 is TGTGCCAGCGAGACAGATATTAATTCACCCCTCCACTTT. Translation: CASETDINSPLHF.

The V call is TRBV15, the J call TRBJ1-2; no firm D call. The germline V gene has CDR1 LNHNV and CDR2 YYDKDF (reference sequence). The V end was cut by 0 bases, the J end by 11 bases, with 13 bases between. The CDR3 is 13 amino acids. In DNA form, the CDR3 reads TGTGCCACCAGCAGAGATTCCGGCTACGAGTACACCTTC. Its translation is CATSRDSGYEYTF. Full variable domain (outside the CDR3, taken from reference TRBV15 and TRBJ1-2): DAMVIQNPRYQVTQFGKPVTLSCSQTLNHNVMYWYQQKSSQAPKLLFHYYDKDFNNEADTPDNFQSRRPNTSFCFLDIRSPGLGDTAMYLCATSRDSGYEYTFGSGTRLTVV.

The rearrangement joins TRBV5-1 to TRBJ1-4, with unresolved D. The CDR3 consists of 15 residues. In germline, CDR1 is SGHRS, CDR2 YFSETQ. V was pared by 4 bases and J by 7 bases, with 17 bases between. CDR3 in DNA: TGCGCCAGCAGCCCCGGTCTGCCGGGTGGTGAAAAACTGTTTTTT. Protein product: CASSPGLPGGEKLFF.

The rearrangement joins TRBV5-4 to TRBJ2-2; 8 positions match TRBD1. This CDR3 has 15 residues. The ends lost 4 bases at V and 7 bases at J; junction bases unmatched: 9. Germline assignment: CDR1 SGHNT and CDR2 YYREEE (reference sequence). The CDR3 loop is CASSRTGRINGELFF. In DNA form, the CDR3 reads TGTGCCAGCAGCCGGACAGGGCGCATCAACGGGGAGCTGTTTTTT.

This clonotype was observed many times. Written as DNA, the CDR3 is TGCAGTGCTATTCGCTCCGGCTACGAGCAGTACTTC. Translated: CSAIRSGYEQYF. The chain combines TRBV20-1 with TRBJ2-7; D gene ambiguous. The CDR3 consists of 12 residues. V lost 4 bases, J lost 3 bases, and 10 bases lay in between. Germline V gives CDR1 DFQATT, CDR2 SNEGSKA (reference sequence).

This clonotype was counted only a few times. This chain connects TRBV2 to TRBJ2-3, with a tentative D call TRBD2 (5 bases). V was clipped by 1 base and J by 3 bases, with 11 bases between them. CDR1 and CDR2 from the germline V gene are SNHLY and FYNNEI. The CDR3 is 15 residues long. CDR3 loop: CASSEVLDGTDTQYF. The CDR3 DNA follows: TGTGCCAGCAGTGAAGTACTAGATGGGACAGATACGCAGTATTTT.

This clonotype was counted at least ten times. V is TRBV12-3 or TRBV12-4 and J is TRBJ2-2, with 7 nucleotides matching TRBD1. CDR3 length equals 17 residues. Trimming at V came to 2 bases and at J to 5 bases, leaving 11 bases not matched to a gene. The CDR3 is CASSLHKGQLRTGELFF. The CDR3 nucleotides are TGTGCCAGCAGTTTACATAAGGGACAGTTAAGAACCGGGGAGCTGTTTTTT.

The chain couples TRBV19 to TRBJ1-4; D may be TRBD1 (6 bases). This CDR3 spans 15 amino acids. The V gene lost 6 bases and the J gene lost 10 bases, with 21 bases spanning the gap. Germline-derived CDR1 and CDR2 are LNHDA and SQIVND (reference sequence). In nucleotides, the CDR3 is TGTGCCAGTAGCGGGGACGGGGGGCTTCTGAGAAAACTGTTTTTT. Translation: CASSGDGGLLRKLFF.

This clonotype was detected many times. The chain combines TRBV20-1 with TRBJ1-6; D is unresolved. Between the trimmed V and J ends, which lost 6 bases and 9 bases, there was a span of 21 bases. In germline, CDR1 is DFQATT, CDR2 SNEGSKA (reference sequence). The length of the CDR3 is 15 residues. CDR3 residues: CSASGRTEEGSPLHF. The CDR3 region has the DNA TGCAGTGCAAGTGGGCGGACGGAAGAAGGTTCACCCCTCCACTTT.

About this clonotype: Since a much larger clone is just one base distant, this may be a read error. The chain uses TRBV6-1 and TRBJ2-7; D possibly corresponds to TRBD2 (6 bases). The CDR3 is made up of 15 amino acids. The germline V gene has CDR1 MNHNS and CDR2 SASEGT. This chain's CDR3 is CASSEVRGIRNEQCF. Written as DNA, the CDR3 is TGTGCCAGCAGTGAAGTTCGGGGGATAAGAAACGAGCAGTGCTTC.

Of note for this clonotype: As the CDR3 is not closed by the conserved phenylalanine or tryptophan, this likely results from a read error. The CDR3 loop reads CAGSVDEGYDYTS. The DNA of the CDR3 is TGTGCCGGCAGCGTAGACGAGGGGTATGACTACACCTCC. The genes are TRBV7-3 and TRBJ1-2; tentatively, D is TRBD1 (5 bases). CDR1 is SGHTA and CDR2 is FQGTGA in the germline V gene. CDR3 length: 13 residues.

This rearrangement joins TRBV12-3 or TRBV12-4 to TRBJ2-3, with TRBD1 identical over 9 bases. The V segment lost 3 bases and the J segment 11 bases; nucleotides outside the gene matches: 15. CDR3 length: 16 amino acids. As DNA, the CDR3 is TGTGCCAGCAGTTTGGGTATGGGACAGGGAATCAATGAGCAGTATTTT. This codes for CASSLGMGQGINEQYF.

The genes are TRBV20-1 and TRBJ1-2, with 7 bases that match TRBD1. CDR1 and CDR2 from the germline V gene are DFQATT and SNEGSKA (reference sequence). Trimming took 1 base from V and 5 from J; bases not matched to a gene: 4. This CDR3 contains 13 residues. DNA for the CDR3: TGCAGTGCTAGAGGGGCAGGGGGTTATGGCTACACCTTC. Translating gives CSARGAGGYGYTF.

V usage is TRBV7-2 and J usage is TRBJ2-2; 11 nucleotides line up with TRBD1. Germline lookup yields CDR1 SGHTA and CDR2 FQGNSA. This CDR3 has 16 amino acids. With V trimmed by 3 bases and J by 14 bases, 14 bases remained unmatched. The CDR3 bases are TGTGCCAGCAGCTTTCGGACAGGGGGCCCATCCAGCTCACTGTTTTTT. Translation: CASSFRTGGPSSSLFF.

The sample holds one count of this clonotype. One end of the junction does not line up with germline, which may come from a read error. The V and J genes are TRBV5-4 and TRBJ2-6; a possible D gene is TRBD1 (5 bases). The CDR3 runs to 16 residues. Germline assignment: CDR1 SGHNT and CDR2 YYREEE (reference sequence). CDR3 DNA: TGTGCCAGCAGCTTCGCCGCGGATCCTGGGGCCAATGTCCTGACTTTC. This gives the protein CASSFAADPGANVLTF.

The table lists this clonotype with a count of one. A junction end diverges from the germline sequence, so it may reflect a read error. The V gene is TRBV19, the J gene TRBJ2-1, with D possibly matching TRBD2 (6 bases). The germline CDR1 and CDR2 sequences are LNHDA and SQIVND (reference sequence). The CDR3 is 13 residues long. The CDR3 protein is CASSIGSGLPSYF. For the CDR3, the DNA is TGTGCCAGTAGTATTGGTTCGGGACTGCCATCCTACTTC.

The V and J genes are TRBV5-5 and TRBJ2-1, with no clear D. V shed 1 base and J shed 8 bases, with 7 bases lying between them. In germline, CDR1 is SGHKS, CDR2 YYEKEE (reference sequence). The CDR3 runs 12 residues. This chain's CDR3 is CASSLFLYEQFF. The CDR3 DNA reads TGTGCCAGCAGCTTGTTCTTGTATGAGCAGTTCTTC.

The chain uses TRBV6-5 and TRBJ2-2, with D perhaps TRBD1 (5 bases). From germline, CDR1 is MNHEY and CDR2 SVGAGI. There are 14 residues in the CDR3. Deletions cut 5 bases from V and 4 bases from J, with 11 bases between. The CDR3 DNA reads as TGTGCCAGCAGTAGCGCAGGGCCCACCGGGGAGCTGTTTTTT. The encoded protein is CASSSAGPTGELFF.

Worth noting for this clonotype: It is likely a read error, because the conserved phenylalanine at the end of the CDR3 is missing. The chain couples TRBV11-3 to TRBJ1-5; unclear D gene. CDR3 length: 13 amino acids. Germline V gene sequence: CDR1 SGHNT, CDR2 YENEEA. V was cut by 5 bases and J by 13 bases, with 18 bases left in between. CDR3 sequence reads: CASSQDAGQQQHL. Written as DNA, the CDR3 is TGTGCCAGCAGCCAAGATGCCGGTCAGCAGCAGCATCTT.